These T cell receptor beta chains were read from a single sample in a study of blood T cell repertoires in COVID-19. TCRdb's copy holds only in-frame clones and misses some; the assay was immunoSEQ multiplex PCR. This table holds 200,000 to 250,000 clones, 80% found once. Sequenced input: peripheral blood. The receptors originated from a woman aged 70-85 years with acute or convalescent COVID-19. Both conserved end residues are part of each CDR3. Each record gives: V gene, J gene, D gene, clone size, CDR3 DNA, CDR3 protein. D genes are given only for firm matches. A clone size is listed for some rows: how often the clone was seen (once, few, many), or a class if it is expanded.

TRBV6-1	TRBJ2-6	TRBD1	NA	TGTGCCAGCAGTGAAGGGACAGGGGGCAGTTCTGGGGCCAACGTCCTGACTTTC	CASSEGTGGSSGANVLTF
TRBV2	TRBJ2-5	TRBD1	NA	TGTGCCAGCAGTTCAGACAGGGGCCAAGAGACCCAGTACTTC	CASSSDRGQETQYF
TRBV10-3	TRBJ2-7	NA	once	TGTGCCATTACATCAGGGGAACTAAGCTACGAGCAGTACTTC	CAITSGELSYEQYF
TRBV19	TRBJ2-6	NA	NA	TGTGCCAGTACCATGGGGGGTGGGGCCAACGTCCTGACTTTC	CASTMGGGANVLTF
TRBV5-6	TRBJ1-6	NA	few	TGTGCCAGCAGCTTGGTCGGGGGGAATTCACCCCTCCACTTT	CASSLVGGNSPLHF
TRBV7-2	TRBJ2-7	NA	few	TGTGCCAGCAGCCGCATTGTGGGCACCCCTGACGAGCAGTACTTC	CASSRIVGTPDEQYF
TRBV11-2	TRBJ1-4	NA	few	TGTGCCAGCAGCACCTTGACAACAACTAATGAAAAACTGTTTTTT	CASSTLTTTNEKLFF
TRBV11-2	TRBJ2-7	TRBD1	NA	TGTGCCAGCAGCTTGCAGGGGGCCTTCTACGAGCAGTACTTC	CASSLQGAFYEQYF
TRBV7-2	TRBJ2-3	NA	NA	TGTGCCAGCAGCCCCCGACTGTACTCAACGCAGTATTTT	CASSPRLYSTQYF
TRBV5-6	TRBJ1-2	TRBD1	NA	TGTGCCAGCAGCTTGAGGACAGGGGGATATGGCTACACCTTC	CASSLRTGGYGYTF
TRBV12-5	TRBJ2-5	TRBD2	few	TGTGCTAGTGGTTTGAACGGGCCGGGAGGGGAGACCCAGTACTTC	CASGLNGPGGETQYF
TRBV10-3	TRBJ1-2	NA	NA	TGTGCCATCAGTGAGTCTAACAGCACAGTAGGTGGCTACACCTTC	CAISESNSTVGGYTF
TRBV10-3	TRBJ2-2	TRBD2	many	TGTGCCATCAGGAGGACTAGCGGGGTCAACGGGGAGCTGTTTTTT	CAIRRTSGVNGELFF
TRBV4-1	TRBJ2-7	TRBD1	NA	TGCGCCAGCAGCCAAGAACCCGACGAAGGGGGCGGTTCCTACGAGCAGTACTTC	CASSQEPDEGGGSYEQYF
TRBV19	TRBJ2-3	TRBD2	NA	TGTGCCAGTAGTATCACGGCGGGGGGCGTGGGCACAGATACGCAGTATTTT	CASSITAGGVGTDTQYF
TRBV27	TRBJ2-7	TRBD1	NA	TGTGCCTCACGGACAGGGGGTACCTACGAGCAGTACTTC	CASRTGGTYEQYF
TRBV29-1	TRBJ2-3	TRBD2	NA	TGCAGCGTCGGGGAGGGAGGTAGCACAGATACGCAGTATTTT	CSVGEGGSTDTQYF
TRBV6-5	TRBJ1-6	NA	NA	TGTGCCAGCAAATATGAGGTCCCTAATTCACCCCTCCACTTT	CASKYEVPNSPLHF
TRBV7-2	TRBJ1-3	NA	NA	TGTGCCAGCAGCCTTTATTGGGACACCAGAAACACCATATATTTT	CASSLYWDTRNTIYF
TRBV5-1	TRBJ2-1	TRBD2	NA	TGCGCCAGCAGCTCCCCGCGGGGGGGAACCCAGTTCAGTGAGCAGTTCTTC	CASSSPRGGTQFSEQFF
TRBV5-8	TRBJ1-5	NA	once	TGTGCCAGCAGCTTTACTCACAGCAATCAGCCCCAGCATTTT	CASSFTHSNQPQHF
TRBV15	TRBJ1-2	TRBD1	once	TGTGCCACCAGCGCCAACAGGGGGCAAAGCTATGGCTACACCTTC	CATSANRGQSYGYTF
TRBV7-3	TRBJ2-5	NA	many	TGTGCCAGCAGCTTAACTAGCGGTAGCCAAGAGACCCAGTACTTC	CASSLTSGSQETQYF
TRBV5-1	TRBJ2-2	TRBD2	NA	TGCGCCAGCAGCCTAAGGACTAGCGCGTACACCGGGGAGCTGTTTTTT	CASSLRTSAYTGELFF
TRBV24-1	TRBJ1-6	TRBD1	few	TGTGCCACCAGTGACTCCAGACAGGGGGCCTCTTCACCCCTCCACTTT	CATSDSRQGASSPLHF
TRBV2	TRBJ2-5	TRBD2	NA	TGTGCCAGCAGCCCCGGGACTAGATCAGAGACCCAGTACTTC	CASSPGTRSETQYF
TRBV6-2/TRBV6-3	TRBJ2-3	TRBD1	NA	TGTGCCAGCAGTCGGGACAGGGTCACAGATACGCAGTATTTT	CASSRDRVTDTQYF
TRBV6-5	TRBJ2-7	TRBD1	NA	TGTGCCAGCAGTTACTCAGGACAGGGGAGCTCCTACGAGCAGTACTTC	CASSYSGQGSSYEQYF
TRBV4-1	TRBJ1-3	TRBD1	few	TGCGCCAGCAGCATAAAGGGGGGCGAGACAGGGGCTGGAAACACCATATATTTT	CASSIKGGETGAGNTIYF
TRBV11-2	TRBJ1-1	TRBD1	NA	TGTGCCAGCAGGGGACAGGGGGCTCAAATGTTGAACACTGAAGCTTTCTTT	CASRGQGAQMLNTEAFF
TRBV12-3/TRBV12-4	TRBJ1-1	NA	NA	TGTGCCAGCAGTTTCGGCCCAACCCTAGGAGCTTTCTTT	CASSFGPTLGAFF
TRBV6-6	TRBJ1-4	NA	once	TGTGCCAGCGGTATAGGGCGGGGGGAAAAACTGTTTTTT	CASGIGRGEKLFF
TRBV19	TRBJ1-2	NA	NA	TGTGCCAGTAGTATTTTGGTTGGCAGCGATGGCTACACCTTC	CASSILVGSDGYTF
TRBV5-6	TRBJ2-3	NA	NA	TGTGCCAGCAGCAAGGACAGCTCGCAGTATTTT	CASSKDSSQYF
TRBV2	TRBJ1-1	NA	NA	TGTGCCAGCAGTAACGCGGGAATCACTGAAGCTTTCTTT	CASSNAGITEAFF
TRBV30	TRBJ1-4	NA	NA	TGTGCCTGGACGGGGACTGGTAATGAAAAACTGTTTTTT	CAWTGTGNEKLFF
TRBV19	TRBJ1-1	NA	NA	TGTGCCAGTAGTATCGGGGGGAACACTGAAGCTTTCTTT	CASSIGGNTEAFF
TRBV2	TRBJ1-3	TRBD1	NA	TGTGCCAGCCGACAGGGTTTTGGAAACACCATATATTTT	CASRQGFGNTIYF
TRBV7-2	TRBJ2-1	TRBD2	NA	TGTGCCAGCAGCTTAAACCTAGCGGGGGAGGGGCAGTTCTTC	CASSLNLAGEGQFF
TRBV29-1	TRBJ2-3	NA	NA	TGCAGCGTTCTAGCATCTCCCTCGATTTCCACAGATACGCAGTATTTT	CSVLASPSISTDTQYF
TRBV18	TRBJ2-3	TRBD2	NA	TGTGCCAGCTCACCACTTCACGGGACTAGCGGGGGCACTAGCACAGATACGCAGTATTTT	CASSPLHGTSGGTSTDTQYF